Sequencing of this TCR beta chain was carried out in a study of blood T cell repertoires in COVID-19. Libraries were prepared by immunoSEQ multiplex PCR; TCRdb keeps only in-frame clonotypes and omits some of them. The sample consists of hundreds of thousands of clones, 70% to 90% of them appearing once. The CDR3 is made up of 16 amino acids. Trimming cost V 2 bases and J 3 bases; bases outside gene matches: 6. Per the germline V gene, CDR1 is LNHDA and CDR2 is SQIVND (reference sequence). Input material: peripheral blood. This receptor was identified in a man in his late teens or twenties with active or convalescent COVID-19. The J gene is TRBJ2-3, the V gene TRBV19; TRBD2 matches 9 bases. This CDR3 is CASSILGLARTDTQYF. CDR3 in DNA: TGTGCCAGTAGTATATTAGGACTAGCGAGGACAGATACGCAGTATTTT.